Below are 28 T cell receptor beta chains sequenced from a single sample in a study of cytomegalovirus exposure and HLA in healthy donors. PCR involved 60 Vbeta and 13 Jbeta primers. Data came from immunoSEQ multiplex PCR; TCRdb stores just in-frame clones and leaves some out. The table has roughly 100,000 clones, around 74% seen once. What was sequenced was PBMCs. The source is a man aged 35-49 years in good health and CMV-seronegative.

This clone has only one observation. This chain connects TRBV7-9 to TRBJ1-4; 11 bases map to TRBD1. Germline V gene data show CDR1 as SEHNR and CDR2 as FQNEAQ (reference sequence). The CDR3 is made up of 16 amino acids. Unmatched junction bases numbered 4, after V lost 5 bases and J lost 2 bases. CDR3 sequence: CASSPGQGATNEKLFF. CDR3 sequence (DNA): TGTGCCAGCAGCCCCGGACAGGGGGCGACTAATGAAAAACTGTTTTTT.

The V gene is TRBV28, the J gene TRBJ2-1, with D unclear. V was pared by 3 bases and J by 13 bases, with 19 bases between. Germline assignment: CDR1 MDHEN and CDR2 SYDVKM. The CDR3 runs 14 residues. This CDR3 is CASSFKILETRQFF. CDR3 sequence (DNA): TGTGCCAGCAGTTTTAAGATACTTGAAACCCGACAGTTCTTC.

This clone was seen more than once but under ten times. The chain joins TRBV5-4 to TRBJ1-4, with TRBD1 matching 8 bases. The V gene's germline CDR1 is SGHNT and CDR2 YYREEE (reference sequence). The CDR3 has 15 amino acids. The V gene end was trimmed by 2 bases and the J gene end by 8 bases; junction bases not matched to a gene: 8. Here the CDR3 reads CASSLTGGGYEKLFF. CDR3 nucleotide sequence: TGTGCCAGCAGCTTAACAGGGGGTGGATACGAAAAACTGTTTTTT. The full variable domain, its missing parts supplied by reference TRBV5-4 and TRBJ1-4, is ETGVTQSPTHLIKTRGQQVTLRCSSQSGHNTVSWYQQALGQGPQFIFQYYREEENGRGNFPPRFSGLQFPNYSSELNVNALELDDSALYLCASSLTGGGYEKLFFGSGTQLSVL.

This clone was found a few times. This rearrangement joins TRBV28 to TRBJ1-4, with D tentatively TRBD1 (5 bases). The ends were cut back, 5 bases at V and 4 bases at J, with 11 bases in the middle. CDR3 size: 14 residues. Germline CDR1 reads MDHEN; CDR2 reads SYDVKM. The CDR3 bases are TGTGCCAGCAGTCTGGCGGGGGATAATGAAAAACTGTTTTTT. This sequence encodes CASSLAGDNEKLFF.

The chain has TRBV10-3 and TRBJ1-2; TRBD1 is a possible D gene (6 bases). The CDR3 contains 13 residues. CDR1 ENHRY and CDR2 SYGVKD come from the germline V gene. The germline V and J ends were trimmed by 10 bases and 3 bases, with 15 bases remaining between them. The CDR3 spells CANKQGLDYGYTF. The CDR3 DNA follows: TGTGCCAACAAACAGGGTCTGGACTATGGCTACACCTTC.

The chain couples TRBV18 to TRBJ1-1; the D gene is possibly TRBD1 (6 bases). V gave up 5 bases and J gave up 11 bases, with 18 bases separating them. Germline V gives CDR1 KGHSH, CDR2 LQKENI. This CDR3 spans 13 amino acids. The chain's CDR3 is CASSSRDTEKAFF. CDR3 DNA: TGTGCCAGCTCATCTAGGGACACCGAGAAGGCTTTCTTT.

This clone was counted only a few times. The CDR3 protein is CASYSTRLTVNYGYTF. CDR3 nucleotide sequence: TGTGCCAGTTATTCTACACGACTAACCGTAAACTATGGCTACACCTTC. The chain links TRBV7-9 to TRBJ1-2; no clear D. The CDR3 runs 16 residues. Trimming removed 9 bases from V and 2 bases from J, with 22 bases in between. The germline V gene encodes CDR1 SEHNR and CDR2 FQNEAQ (reference sequence).

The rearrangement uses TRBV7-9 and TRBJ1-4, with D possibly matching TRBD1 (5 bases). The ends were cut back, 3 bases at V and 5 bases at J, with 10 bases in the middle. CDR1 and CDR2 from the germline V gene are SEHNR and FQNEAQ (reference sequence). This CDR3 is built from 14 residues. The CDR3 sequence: CASSFSGLNEKLFF. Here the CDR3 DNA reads TGTGCCAGCAGCTTCTCAGGGCTGAATGAAAAACTGTTTTTT.

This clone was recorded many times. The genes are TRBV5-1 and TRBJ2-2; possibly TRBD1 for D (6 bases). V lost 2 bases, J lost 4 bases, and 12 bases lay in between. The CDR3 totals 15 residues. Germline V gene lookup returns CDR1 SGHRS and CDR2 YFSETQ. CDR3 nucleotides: TGCGCCAGCAGCTTTTTGGCAGGGGTCACCGGGGAGCTGTTTTTT. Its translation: CASSFLAGVTGELFF.

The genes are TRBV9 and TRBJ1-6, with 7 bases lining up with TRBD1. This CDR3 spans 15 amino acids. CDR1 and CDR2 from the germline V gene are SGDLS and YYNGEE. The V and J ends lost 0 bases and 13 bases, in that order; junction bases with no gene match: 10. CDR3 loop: CASSVATGQGVPLHF. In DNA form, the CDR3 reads TGTGCCAGCAGCGTAGCTACTGGGCAGGGGGTCCCCCTCCACTTT. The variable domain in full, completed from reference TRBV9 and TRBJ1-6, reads DSGVTQTPKHLITATGQRVTLRCSPRSGDLSVYWYQQSLDQGLQFLIQYYNGEERAKGNILERFSAQQFPDLHSELNLSSLELGDSALYFCASSVATGQGVPLHFGNGTRLTVT.

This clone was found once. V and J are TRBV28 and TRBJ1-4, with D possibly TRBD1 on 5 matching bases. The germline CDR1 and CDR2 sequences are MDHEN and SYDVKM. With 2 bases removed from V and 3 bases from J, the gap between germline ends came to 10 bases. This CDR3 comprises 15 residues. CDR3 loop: CASSLRSGSNEKLFF. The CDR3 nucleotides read TGTGCCAGCAGTTTACGGTCAGGGTCTAATGAAAAACTGTTTTTT.

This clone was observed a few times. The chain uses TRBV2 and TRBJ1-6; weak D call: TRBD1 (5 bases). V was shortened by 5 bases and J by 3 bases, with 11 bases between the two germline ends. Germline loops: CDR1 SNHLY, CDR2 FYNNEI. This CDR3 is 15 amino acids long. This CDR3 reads CASSQTEFYNSPLHF. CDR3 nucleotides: TGTGCCAGCAGTCAGACAGAATTCTATAATTCACCCCTCCACTTT.

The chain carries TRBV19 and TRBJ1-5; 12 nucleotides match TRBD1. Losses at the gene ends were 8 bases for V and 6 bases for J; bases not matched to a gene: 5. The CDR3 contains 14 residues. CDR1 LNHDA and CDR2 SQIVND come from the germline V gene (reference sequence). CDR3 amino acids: CASGGTGGSQPQHF. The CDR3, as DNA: TGTGCCAGTGGCGGGACAGGGGGCAGTCAGCCCCAGCATTTT.

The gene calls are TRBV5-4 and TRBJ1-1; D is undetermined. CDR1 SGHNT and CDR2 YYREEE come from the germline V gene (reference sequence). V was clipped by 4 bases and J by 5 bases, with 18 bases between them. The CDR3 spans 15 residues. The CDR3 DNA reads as TGTGCCAGCAGCCCGTCCGTCCTCCGAGGTACTGAAGCTTTCTTT. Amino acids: CASSPSVLRGTEAFF.

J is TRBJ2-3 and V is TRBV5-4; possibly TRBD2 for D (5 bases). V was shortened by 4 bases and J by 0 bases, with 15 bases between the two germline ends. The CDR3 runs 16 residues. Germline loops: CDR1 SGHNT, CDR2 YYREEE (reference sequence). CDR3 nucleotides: TGTGCCAGCAGCCCGCGGACTGGCCCTAGCACAGATACGCAGTATTTT. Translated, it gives CASSPRTGPSTDTQYF.

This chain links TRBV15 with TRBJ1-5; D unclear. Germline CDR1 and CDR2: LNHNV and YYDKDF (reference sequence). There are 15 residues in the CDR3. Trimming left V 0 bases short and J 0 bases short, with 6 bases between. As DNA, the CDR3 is TGTGCCACCAGCAGAGATTCCTTTAGCAATCAGCCCCAGCATTTT. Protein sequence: CATSRDSFSNQPQHF.

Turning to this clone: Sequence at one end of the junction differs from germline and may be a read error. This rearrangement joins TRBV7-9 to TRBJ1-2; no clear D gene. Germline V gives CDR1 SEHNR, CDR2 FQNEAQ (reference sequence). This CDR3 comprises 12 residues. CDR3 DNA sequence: TGTTCCAGCAGCTCGAGGGTAGGGGGCTACACCTTC. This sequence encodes CSSSSRVGGYTF.

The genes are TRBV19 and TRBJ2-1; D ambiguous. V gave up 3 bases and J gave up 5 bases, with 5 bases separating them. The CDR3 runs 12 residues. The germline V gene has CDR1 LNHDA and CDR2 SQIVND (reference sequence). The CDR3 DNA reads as TGTGCCAGTAGTATCGCGGACAATGAGCAGTTCTTC. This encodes CASSIADNEQFF.

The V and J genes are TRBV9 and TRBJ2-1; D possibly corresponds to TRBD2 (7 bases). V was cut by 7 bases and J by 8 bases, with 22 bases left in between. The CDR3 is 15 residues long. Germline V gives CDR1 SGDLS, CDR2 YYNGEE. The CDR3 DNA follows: TGTGCCAGCGGAAGGGGAGGGGGAGCCTCGGATGAGCAGTTCTTC. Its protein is CASGRGGGASDEQFF.

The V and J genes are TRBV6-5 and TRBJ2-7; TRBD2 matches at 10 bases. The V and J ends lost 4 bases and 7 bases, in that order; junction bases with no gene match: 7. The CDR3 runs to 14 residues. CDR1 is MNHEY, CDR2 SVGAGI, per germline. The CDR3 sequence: CASSLASGSWEQYF. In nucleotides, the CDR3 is TGTGCCAGCAGTTTGGCTAGCGGGAGTTGGGAGCAGTACTTC.

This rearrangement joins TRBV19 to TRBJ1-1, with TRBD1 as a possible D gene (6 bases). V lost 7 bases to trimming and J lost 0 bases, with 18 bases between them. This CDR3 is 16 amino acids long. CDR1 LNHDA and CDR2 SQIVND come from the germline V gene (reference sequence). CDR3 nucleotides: TGTGCCAGTATCTTGACTGGGGCAGGGGTGAACACTGAAGCTTTCTTT. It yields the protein CASILTGAGVNTEAFF. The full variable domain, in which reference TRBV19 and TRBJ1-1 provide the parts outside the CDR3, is DGGITQSPKYLFRKEGQNVTLSCEQNLNHDAMYWYRQDPGQGLRLIYYSQIVNDFQKGDIAEGYSVSREKKESFPLTVTSAQKNPTAFYLCASILTGAGVNTEAFFGQGTRLTVV.

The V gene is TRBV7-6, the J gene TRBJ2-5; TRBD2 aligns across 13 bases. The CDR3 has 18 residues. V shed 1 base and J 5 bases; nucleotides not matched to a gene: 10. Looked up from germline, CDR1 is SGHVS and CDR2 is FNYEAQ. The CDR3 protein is CASSLGGTSGILGETQYF. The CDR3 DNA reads TGTGCCAGCAGCTTAGGGGGGACTAGCGGGATCCTGGGGGAGACCCAGTACTTC.

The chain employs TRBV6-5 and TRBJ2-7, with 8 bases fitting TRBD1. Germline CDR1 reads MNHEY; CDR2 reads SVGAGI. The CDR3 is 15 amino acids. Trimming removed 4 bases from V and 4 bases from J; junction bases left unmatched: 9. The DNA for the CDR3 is TGTGCCAGCAGTTTCAATGGACAGGGAGGATACGAGCAGTACTTC. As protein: CASSFNGQGGYEQYF.

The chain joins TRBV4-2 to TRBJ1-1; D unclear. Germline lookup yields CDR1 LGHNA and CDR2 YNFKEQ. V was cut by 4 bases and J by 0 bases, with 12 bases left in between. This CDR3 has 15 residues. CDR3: CASSPREVLNTEAFF. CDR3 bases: TGTGCCAGCAGCCCGAGGGAGGTTTTGAACACTGAAGCTTTCTTT.

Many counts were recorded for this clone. This chain's CDR3 is CASSGASYEQYF. In nucleotides, the CDR3 is TGTGCCAGCAGTGGGGCCTCCTACGAGCAGTACTTC. This rearrangement joins TRBV28 to TRBJ2-7; D might be TRBD1 (5 bases). V was trimmed by 5 bases and J by 0 bases, leaving 5 bases between them. CDR1 MDHEN and CDR2 SYDVKM come from the germline V gene. CDR3 length: 12 amino acids.

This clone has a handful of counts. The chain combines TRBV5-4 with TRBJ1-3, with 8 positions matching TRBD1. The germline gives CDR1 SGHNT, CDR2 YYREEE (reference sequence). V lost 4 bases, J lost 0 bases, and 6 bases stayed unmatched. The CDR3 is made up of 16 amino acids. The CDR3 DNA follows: TGTGCCAGCAGCCAAGGGACAGGCCCCTCTGGAAACACCATATATTTT. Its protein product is CASSQGTGPSGNTIYF.

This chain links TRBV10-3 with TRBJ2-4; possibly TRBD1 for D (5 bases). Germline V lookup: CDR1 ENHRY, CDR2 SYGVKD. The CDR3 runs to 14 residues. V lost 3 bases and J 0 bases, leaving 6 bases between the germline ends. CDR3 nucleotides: TGTGCCATCAGTGAAGGGGTAGCCAAAAACATTCAGTACTTC. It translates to CAISEGVAKNIQYF.

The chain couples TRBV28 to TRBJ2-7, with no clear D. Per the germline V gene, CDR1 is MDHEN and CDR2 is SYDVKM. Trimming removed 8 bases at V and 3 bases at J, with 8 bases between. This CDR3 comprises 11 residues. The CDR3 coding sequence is TGTGCCAGCGCGCGTTTCTACGAGCAGTACTTC. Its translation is CASARFYEQYF.